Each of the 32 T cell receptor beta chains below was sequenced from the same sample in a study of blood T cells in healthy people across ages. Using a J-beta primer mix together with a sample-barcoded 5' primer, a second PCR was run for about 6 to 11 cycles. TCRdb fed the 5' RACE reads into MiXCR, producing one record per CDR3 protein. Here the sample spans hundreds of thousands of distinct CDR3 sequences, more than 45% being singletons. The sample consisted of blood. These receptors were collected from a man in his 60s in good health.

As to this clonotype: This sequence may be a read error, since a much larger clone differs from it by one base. Here the CDR3 DNA reads TGTGCCCTCGGCAGGGGATCGGCAGATACGCAGTATTTT. Its translation is CALGRGSADTQYF. This chain uses TRBV2 with TRBJ2-3; maybe TRBD1 (6 bases). Trimming took off 11 bases at V and 4 bases at J, with 16 bases between the two ends. In germline, CDR1 is SNHLY, CDR2 FYNNEI. This CDR3 region has 13 residues.

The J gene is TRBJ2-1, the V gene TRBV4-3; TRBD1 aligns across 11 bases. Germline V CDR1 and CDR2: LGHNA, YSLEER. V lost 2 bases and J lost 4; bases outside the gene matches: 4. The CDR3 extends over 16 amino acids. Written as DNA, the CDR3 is TGCGCCAGCAGCCAACGAGGGACAGGGGGGTACAATGAGCAGTTCTTC. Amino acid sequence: CASSQRGTGGYNEQFF.

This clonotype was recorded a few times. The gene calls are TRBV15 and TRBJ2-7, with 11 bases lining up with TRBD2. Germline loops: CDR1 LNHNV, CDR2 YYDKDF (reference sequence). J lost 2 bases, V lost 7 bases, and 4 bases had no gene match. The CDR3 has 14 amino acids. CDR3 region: CATKVAGGTYEQYF. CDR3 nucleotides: TGTGCCACCAAAGTAGCGGGAGGGACCTACGAGCAGTACTTC.

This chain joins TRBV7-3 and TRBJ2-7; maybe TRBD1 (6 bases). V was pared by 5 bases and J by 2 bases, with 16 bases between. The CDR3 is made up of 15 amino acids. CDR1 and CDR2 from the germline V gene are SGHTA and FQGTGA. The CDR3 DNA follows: TGTGCCAGCAGCCCGACAGGTGGGAATACCTACGAGCAGTACTTC. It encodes CASSPTGGNTYEQYF.

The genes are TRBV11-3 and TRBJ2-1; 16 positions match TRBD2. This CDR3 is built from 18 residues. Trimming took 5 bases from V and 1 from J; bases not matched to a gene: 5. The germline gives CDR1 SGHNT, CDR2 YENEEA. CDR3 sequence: CASSAGTSGGGSYNEQFF. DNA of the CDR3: TGTGCCAGCAGCGCCGGGACTAGCGGGGGGGGATCCTACAATGAGCAGTTCTTC. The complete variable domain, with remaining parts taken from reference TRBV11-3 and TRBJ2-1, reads EAGVVQSPRYKIIEKKQPVAFWCNPISGHNTLYWYLQNLGQGPELLIRYENEEAVDDSQLPKDRFSAERLKGVDSTLKIQPAELGDSAVYLCASSAGTSGGGSYNEQFFGPGTRLTVL.

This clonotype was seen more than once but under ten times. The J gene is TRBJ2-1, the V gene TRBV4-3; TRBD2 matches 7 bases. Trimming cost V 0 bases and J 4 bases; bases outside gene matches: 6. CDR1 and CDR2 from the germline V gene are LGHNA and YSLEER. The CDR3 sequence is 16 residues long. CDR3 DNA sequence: TGCGCCAGCAGCCAAGATCCCGAGCGGGGTTACAATGAGCAGTTCTTC. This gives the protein CASSQDPERGYNEQFF.

In DNA form, the CDR3 reads TGTGCCAACATGGGGGAGGATGGCTACACCTTC. Translation: CANMGEDGYTF. This chain connects TRBV12-3 or TRBV12-4 to TRBJ1-2, with D perhaps TRBD1 (5 bases). Trimming stripped 10 bases from V and 6 bases from J, with 12 bases between. CDR3 size: 11 residues.

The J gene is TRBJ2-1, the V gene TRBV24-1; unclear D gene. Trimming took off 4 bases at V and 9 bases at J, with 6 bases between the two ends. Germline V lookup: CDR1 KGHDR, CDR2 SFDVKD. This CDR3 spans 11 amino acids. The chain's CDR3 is CATSDRLEQFF. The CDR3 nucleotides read TGTGCCACCAGTGACAGACTTGAGCAGTTCTTC.

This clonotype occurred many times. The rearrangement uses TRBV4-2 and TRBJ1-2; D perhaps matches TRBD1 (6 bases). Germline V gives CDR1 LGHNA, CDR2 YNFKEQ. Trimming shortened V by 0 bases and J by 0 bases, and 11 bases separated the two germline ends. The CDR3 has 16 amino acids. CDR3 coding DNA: TGTGCCAGCAGCCAAGATAGGGGGAGATCTAACTATGGCTACACCTTC. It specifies CASSQDRGRSNYGYTF.

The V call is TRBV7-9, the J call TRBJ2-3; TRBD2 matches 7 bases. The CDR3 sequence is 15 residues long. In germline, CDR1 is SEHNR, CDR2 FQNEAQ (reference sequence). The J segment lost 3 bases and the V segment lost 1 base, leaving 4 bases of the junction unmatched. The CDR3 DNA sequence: TGTGCCAGCAGCTTAGAACGGGGGGTTACAGATACGCAGTATTTT. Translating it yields CASSLERGVTDTQYF.

The CDR3 nucleotides read TGTGCCAGCAGTTTCTCGACCGGGAACCGGGGCTACACCTTC. Translation gives CASSFSTGNRGYTF. The chain carries TRBV12-3 or TRBV12-4 and TRBJ1-2; no definite D call. Trimming removed 3 bases from V and 8 bases from J, with 16 bases in between. This CDR3 region has 14 residues.

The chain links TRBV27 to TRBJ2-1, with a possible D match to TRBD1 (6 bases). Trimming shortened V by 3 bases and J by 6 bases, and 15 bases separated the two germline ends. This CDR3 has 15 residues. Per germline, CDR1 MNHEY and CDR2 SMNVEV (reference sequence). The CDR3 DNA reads TGTGCCAGCAGTTTCTCGGGGACACGGGGCAATGAGCAGTTCTTC. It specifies CASSFSGTRGNEQFF.

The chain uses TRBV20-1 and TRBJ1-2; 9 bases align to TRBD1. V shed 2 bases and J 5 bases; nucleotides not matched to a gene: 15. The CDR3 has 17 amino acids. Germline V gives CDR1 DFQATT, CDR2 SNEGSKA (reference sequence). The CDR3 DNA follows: TGCAGTGCTAGAAAACCGGGACAGGGTTCTATTAAGTATGGCTACACCTTC. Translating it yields CSARKPGQGSIKYGYTF.

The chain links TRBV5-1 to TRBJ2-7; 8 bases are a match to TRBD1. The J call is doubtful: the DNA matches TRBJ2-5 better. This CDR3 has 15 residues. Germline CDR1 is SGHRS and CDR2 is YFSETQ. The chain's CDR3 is CASSLSLDREATQYF. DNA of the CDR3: TGCGCCAGCAGCTTGTCCCTGGACAGGGAGGCGACCCAGTACTTC.

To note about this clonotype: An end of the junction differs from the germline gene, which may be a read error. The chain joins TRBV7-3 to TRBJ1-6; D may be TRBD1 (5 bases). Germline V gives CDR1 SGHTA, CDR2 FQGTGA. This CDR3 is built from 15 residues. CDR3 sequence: CASSLNSGYNSPPHF. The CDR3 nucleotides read TGTGCCAGCAGCTTAAATTCAGGGTATAATTCGCCCCCCCACTTT.

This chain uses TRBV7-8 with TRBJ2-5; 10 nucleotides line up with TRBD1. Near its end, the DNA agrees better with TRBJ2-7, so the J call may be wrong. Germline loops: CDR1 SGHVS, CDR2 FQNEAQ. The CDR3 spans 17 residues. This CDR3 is CASSLVPRQGAKDEQYF. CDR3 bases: TGTGCCAGCAGCTTAGTTCCCCGACAGGGGGCCAAGGACGAGCAGTACTTC.

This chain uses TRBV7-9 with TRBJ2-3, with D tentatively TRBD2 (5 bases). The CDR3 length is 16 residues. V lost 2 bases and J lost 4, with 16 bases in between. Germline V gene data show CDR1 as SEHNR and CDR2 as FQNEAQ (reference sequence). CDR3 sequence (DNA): TGTGCCAGCAGCTTAAGGTCTGGCGGGCGCGCAGATACGCAGTATTTT. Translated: CASSLRSGGRADTQYF.

The CDR3 DNA reads TGCAGTGCTAGAGATGGGACAGCAGATACGCAGTATTTT. It is translated as CSARDGTADTQYF. The rearrangement joins TRBV20-1 to TRBJ2-3; 7 bases fit TRBD1. V lost 0 bases to trimming and J lost 4 bases; unmatched junction nucleotides: 1. There are 13 residues in the CDR3. Germline V gene data show CDR1 as DFQATT and CDR2 as SNEGSKA (reference sequence).

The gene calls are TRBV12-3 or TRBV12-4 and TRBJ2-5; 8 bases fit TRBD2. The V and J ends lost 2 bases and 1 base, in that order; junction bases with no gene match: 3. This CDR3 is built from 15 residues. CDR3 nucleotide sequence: TGTGCCAGCAGTTTATTGCGGGAGGCCCAAGAGACCCAGTACTTC. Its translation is CASSLLREAQETQYF.

The CDR3 reads CSAKTSGSTDTQYF. The CDR3 DNA is TGCAGTGCTAAGACTAGCGGATCCACAGATACGCAGTATTTT. The chain is built from TRBV20-1 and TRBJ2-3; 9 bases line up with TRBD2. CDR3 length equals 14 residues. CDR1 and CDR2 (germline): DFQATT, SNEGSKA (reference sequence). V shed 4 bases and J 2 bases; nucleotides not matched to a gene: 4.

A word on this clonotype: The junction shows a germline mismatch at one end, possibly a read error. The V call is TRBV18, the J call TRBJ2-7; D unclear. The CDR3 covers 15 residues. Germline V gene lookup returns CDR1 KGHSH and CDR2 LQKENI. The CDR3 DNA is TGTGCCAGCTCACGCCCGACTGGAGCAACCTACGAGCGGTACTTC. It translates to CASSRPTGATYERYF.

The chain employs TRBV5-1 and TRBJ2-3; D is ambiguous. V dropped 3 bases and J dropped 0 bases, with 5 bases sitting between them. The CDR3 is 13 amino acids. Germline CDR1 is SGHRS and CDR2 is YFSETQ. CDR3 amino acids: CASSWDSTDTQYF. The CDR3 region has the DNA TGCGCCAGCAGCTGGGATAGCACAGATACGCAGTATTTT.

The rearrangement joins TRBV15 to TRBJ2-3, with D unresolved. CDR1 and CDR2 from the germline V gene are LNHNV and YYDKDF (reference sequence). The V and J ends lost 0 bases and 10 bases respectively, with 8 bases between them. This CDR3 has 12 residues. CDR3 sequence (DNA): TGTGCCACCAGCAGAGATGGGCAGTCGCAGTATTTT. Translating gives CATSRDGQSQYF.

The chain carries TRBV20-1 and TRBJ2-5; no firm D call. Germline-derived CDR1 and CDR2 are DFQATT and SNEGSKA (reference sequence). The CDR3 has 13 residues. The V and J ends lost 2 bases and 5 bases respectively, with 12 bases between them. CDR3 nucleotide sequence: TGCAGTGCTAGATCCCCAACCGGGGAGACCCAGTACTTC. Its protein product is CSARSPTGETQYF.

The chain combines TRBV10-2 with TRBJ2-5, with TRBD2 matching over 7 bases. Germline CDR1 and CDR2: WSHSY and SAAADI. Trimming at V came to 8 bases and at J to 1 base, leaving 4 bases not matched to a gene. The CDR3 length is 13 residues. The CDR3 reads CASPASGQETQYF. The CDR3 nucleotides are TGCGCCAGCCCGGCTAGCGGCCAAGAGACCCAGTACTTC.

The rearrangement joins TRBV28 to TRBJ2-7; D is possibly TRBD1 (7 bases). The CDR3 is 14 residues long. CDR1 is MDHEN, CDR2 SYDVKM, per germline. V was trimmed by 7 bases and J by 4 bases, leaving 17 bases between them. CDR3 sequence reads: CASMEGQPLYEQYF. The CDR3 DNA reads TGTGCCAGCATGGAGGGACAGCCCTTATACGAGCAGTACTTC.

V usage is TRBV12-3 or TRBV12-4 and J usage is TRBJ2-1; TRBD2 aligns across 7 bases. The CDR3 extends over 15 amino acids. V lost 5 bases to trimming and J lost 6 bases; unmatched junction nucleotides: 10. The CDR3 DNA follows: TGTGCCAGCAGTCTACGACGGTCGGGGGGCAATGAGCAGTTCTTC. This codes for CASSLRRSGGNEQFF.

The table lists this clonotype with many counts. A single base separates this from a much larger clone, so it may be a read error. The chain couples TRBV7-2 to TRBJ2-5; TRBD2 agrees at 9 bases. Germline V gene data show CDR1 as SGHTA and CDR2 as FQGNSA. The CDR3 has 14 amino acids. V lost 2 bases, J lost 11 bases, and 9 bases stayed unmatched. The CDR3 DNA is TGTGCCAGCAGCTTATGGACTAGCGTCCATGAGCAGTACTTC. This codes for CASSLWTSVHEQYF.

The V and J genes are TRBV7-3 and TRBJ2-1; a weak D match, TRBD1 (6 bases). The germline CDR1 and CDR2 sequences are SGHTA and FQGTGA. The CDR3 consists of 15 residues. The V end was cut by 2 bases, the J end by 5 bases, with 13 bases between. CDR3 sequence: CASSLLQTGNNEQFF. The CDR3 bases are TGTGCCAGCAGCTTACTCCAGACAGGAAACAATGAGCAGTTCTTC.

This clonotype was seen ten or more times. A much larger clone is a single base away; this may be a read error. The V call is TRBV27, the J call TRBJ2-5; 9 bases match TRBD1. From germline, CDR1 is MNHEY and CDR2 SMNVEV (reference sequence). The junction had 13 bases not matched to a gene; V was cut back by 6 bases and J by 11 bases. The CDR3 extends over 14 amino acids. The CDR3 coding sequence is TGTGCCAGCAGCCCGGGACAGGGCCTCAATGAGCAGTACTTC. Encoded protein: CASSPGQGLNEQYF.

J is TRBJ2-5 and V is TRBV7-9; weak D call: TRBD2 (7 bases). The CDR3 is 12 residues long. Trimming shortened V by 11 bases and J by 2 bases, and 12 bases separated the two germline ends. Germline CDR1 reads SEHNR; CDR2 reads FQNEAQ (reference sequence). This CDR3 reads CASGGRQETQYF. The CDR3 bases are TGTGCCTCCGGGGGGCGGCAAGAGACCCAGTACTTC.

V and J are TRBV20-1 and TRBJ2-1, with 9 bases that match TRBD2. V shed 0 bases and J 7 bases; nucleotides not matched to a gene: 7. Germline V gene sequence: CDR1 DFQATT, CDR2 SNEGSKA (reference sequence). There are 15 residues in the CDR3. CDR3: CSARDQWLAGNEQFF. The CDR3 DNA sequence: TGCAGTGCTAGAGATCAATGGCTAGCGGGGAATGAGCAGTTCTTC.